This T cell receptor beta chain derives from a study of cytomegalovirus exposure and HLA in healthy donors (dated by TCRdb to 2015 to 2018). Regarding the complete study: According to an earlier analysis of 587 of the donors, some 170 million T cells yielded approximately 120 million unique TCR beta sequences and more than 250 Gb of sequence data. Besides the first cohort of 666 subjects, a separate validation cohort made up of over a hundred different subjects was used. A later genetic analysis took genome-wide SNP genotypes for about three fifths of the 666 donors and used that subset as a discovery cohort. To predict cytomegalovirus infection status, the study brought together high-throughput TCR immunosequencing, statistical association of individual TCRs with disease status, and machine learning. A later analysis re-analyzed previously published TCR beta repertoires from 550 to 700 donors and added high-resolution HLA genotyping to study TCR occurrence patterns. Typing coverage varied by locus: roughly 629-630 donors for A, B, C, DRB1 and DQB1; approximately 520 for DQA1; approximately 570 for DPA1; around 450 for DPB1. Using immunosequencing, the study profiled T cell repertoires from 640 or so subjects and related those repertoires to cytomegalovirus serostatus. HLA typing covered class I and class II loci at four-digit resolution. In an earlier analysis of a few hundred of the donors, high-throughput TCR beta sequencing was used to judge whether each TCR beta V gene segment behaved as functional or pseudogenic. Of the roughly 400 genotyped donors, around 81% fell in the genetic ancestry cluster associated with self-reported Caucasian donors. Among around 400 genotyped donors of the cohort, an average of roughly 230,000 unique TCR beta nucleotide sequences was sequenced per donor, of which 15% to 20% were non-productive. Around 320 gigabases of sequencing data and roughly 90 million unique TCR sequences were included in an early release covering around 650 HLA-typed donors. Four to six DR-DQ haplotypes were handled as single units for association and clustering, since linkage in the cohort was strong. All discovery cohort repertoires had been generated on a single sequencing platform. Alongside the repertoire data, information on donor age, sex, ethnicity and CMV serostatus was compiled. The later analysis used no new phenotypic data to find candidate immune exposures, relying instead on TCR beta sequences and their occurrence across donors. The aim of the study was to test whether cataloging public T cell receptors could identify signatures of past pathogen exposure.

Preparation of the library involved the immunoSEQ multiplex PCR assay. For the multiplex PCR, a mixture combining 60 forward primers for TCR Vbeta segments and 13 reverse primers for TCR Jbeta segments was used. Amplification of the CDR3 region of rearranged TCR beta genes was performed with a multiplex PCR assay on genomic DNA. On the Illumina HiSeq System, the amplified TCR beta libraries were sequenced as 87-base-pair reads. The published analysis was carried out like this. In a later analysis, tens of millions of unique TCR beta chains were counted across the 650 to 750 repertoires, and around 10 million of these chains were shared by at least two donors. A nearest-neighbor algorithm error-corrected the raw reads and collapsed the reads into unique sequences, merging closely related sequences to remove PCR and sequencing errors. V, D and J gene segments were assigned by aligning CDR3 sequences to IMGT reference sequences. For a sequence to be retained, a match of at least six nucleotides was required to both a V gene segment and a J gene segment. Rearrangements were classified as productive when the CDR3 lacked stop codons and remained in frame with V and J, and all other rearrangements were classified as non-productive. CDR3 was defined by IMGT convention, running from the second conserved V-encoded cysteine to the conserved J-encoded phenylalanine. The earlier analysis of fewer than 750 of the donors excluded sequences that lacked an unambiguous match to a single V gene segment. In an earlier analysis of around 600 of the donors, V segments were called functional above 56.7% productive rearrangements and were called segregating when the between-donor standard deviation exceeded 5%. A statistical classification framework was developed to diagnose cytomegalovirus status using the catalog of TCR beta chain sequences. In a later analysis, TCR nucleotide sequences were compared against IMGT/GENE-DB human TR gene sequences so that V and J genes could be assigned. In a later analysis, CDR3 sequences and most-parsimonious VDJ recombination scenarios were assigned using the TCRdist pipeline. In a later analysis, every TCR beta chain was defined by the combination of its CDR3 amino acid sequence and its V-gene family, and reads without a unique V-gene family were dropped. To address suspected cross-contamination and a sequencing artifact, a later analysis removed roughly 580 highly shared, low-generation-probability nucleotide sequences. In a later analysis, a clonal expansion index for each public chain was calculated from normalized within-repertoire ranks of inferred template counts. Generation probabilities in a later analysis came from a VDJ recombination model fitted to out-of-frame rearrangements, and those results were checked against IGoR. Hypergeometric tests were used in a later analysis to score TCR-TCR, TCR-HLA and TCR-CMV co-occurrence, with a repertoire-size bias correction applied to the TCR pairs. To estimate false discovery rates, a later analysis permuted the HLA or CMV assignments 20 times. A later analysis grouped co-occurring TCRs with DBSCAN, adding TCRdist sequence similarity when clustering within HLA-allele-positive subsets. Co-occurrence clustering excluded repertoires with fewer than 30,000 or more than 120,000 public chains, plus five with anomalous nucleotide sharing. TCRdb took this table from immuneACCESS and kept in-frame rearrangements with V and J called. Such tables lack part of the clones; where checked against another copy, unresolved V genes explain under half of the gap, and the rest is unexplained. The V and J calls and clone size come from that table; D and trimming were worked out from the DNA. The sample table records 110,000 to 150,000 clones; around 70% of these occur just once. The ten top clones hold 1.5% to 2% of the sample.

This clone is medium-sized (0.01 to 0.1%) in terms of sample share. The antigen it binds to is not known. Base qualities are not recorded, but no much larger clone differs from it by a single base. The cohort comprised 670 or so healthy bone marrow donors. All cohort members were sampled while nominally healthy, although unrecorded immune exposures were likely present. The donor was CMV seronegative and belonged to the group of under 400 seronegative cohort members. Each donor provided a peripheral blood sample, and peripheral blood mononuclear cells were used for TCR beta sequencing. The Qiagen DNeasy Blood Extraction Kit was used to extract genomic DNA from the blood cell samples. Overall results and qualifications from the work: In this cohort, only TCR beta chains were sequenced, and detectable features were limited by the absence of alpha or paired-chain data. Correlated functional status among segregating V segments might reflect linkage disequilibrium, but an unknown experimental factor could not be ruled out. Most CMV-associated TCR beta chains appeared to be HLA-restricted in a later analysis, and the HLA associations seemed to be driven largely by CMV exposure. A further reported finding was that TCR beta sequences accurately predicted the HLA-A and HLA-B alleles for most subjects in the first cohort. At a false discovery rate of 0.05, a later analysis linked fewer than 20,000 TCR beta sequences to specific HLA alleles. When HLA alleles, especially DR and DQ, strongly co-occurred, attributing TCR associations to individual alleles was difficult. A later analysis found that HLA-associated TCR beta chains were more clonally expanded and had lower generation probabilities than equally common non-associated chains. According to a later analysis, TCR association rates differed among HLA loci, with DRB1 alleles showing the most associated TCRs and HLA-C alleles showing the fewest. The earlier analysis of fewer than 750 of the donors excluded some 16 rarely observed V segments, including chromosome 9 orphons, because counts were too low. HLA typing was unavailable for some donors at each locus, so association tests used only the typed subset. An earlier analysis of some 590 of the donors showed that most TCR beta V segments appeared in productive rearrangements either about 90% or about 30% of the time, which broadly matched IMGT annotations. According to the authors, the approach could potentially be generalized to other disease states and immunological phenotypes. Immune exposure information for the cohort was limited to CMV serostatus. Some IMGT-functional V segments, including TRBV6-2 and TRBV6-3, could not be told apart with the 87-base-pair reads, so those segments were excluded. In a later genetic analysis, a missense DCLRE1C variant was associated with V-gene and J-gene trimming of TCR beta chains, and the association was replicated in an independent cohort. Cytomegalovirus status was reported to be diagnosed by the classifier with high specificity and sensitivity in both the original and validation cohorts. Across donors, most TCR sequences were observed very rarely, whereas some public TCRs were present in many individuals. In a later analysis, several top co-occurrence clusters were reported to appear linked to parvovirus B19, influenza, CMV and Epstein-Barr virus. In a later genetic analysis, fewer N-insertions in productive TCRs were reported among donors in an Asian-associated ancestry cluster than the approximately 670-donor mean. Three of the identified cytomegalovirus-associated TCR beta chains were confirmed in vitro to be specific for cytomegalovirus antigens. A cluster of highly shared sequence variants was judged likely to be a technical artifact of the sequencing pipeline. A total of roughly 160 TCR beta chains were listed by the study as associated with cytomegalovirus. Roughly uniform sequencing depth across donors was assumed in presence/absence analyses, although this assumption may not hold.

The germline V gene specifies SGHAT as CDR1 and FQNNGV as CDR2. V is pared back by 5 bases and J by 0 bases, with 13 bases lying between the germline termini. Including the terminal cysteine and phenylalanine, the CDR3 comprises 15 residues. The kept DNA is CDR3 alone, 45 bases in frame from the first base. The V gene is TRBV11-2 and the J gene is TRBJ1-1; the D region possibly corresponds to TRBD1 (6 bases align). This sequence originates from a woman in her 30s in good health and CMV-seronegative. The sequenced sample was PBMCs. CDR3 loop: CASSPPGQMNTEAFF. The DNA reads as follows: TGTGCCAGCAGCCCACCGGGACAAATGAACACTGAAGCTTTCTTT.